A selection of T cell receptor beta chains follows, all from one sample in a study of CD8+CD57+ T cells in acquired aplastic anemia. MiXCR, applied by TCRdb to the reads, yields one record per CDR3 protein. The data show 160,000 or so distinct CDR3 sequences, with 71% seen just once and about 50% held by the top ten. The sample comprised sorted CD4+, CD8+, or CD8+CD57+ T cells (not recorded which) from PBMCs. Receptors were obtained from a human donor with aplastic anemia. Each CDR3 is given with its conserved first and last residue. Each record gives: J gene, V gene, D gene, clone size, CDR3 protein, CDR3 DNA. The D gene is left open where the match is weak. Not all rows give a size; the values are once, few, many and, for expanded clones, a class.

J gene: TRBJ1-4; V gene: TRBV10-3; D gene: NA; clone size: NA; CDR3 protein: CAISANIATNEKLFF; CDR3 DNA: TGTGCCATCAGTGCCAACATCGCAACTAATGAAAAACTGTTTTTT
J gene: TRBJ2-1; V gene: TRBV20-1; D gene: NA; clone size: NA; CDR3 protein: CSAREGAAYNEQFF; CDR3 DNA: TGCAGTGCTAGAGAGGGGGCCGCCTACAATGAGCAGTTCTTC
J gene: TRBJ2-7; V gene: TRBV4-1; D gene: NA; clone size: NA; CDR3 protein: CASSQAGYSYEQYF; CDR3 DNA: TGCGCCAGCAGCCAAGCCGGGTACTCCTACGAGCAGTACTTC
J gene: TRBJ2-1; V gene: TRBV7-2; D gene: NA; clone size: NA; CDR3 protein: CASSTRLRGEQFF; CDR3 DNA: TGTGCCAGCTCAACGAGGCTGCGCGGCGAGCAGTTCTTC
J gene: TRBJ2-7; V gene: TRBV10-1; D gene: NA; clone size: NA; CDR3 protein: CASSVGPSYEQYF; CDR3 DNA: TGCGCCAGCAGTGTGGGGCCATCCTACGAGCAGTACTTC
J gene: TRBJ1-3; V gene: TRBV6-4; D gene: NA; clone size: NA; CDR3 protein: CASSFTASSGNTIYF; CDR3 DNA: TGTGCCAGCAGTTTTACAGCCTCCTCTGGAAACACCATATATTTT
J gene: TRBJ1-2; V gene: TRBV7-9; D gene: NA; clone size: NA; CDR3 protein: CASSLKGKNYGYTF; CDR3 DNA: TGTGCCAGCAGCTTAAAGGGGAAGAACTATGGCTACACCTTC
J gene: TRBJ1-2; V gene: TRBV20-1; D gene: NA; clone size: NA; CDR3 protein: CSAREKSYYGYTF; CDR3 DNA: TGCAGTGCTAGAGAAAAGTCGTACTATGGCTACACCTTC
J gene: TRBJ1-6; V gene: TRBV20-1; D gene: NA; clone size: many; CDR3 protein: CSARDSPGGSPLHF; CDR3 DNA: TGCAGTGCTCGAGACTCCCCTGGGGGTTCACCCCTCCACTTT
J gene: TRBJ2-6; V gene: TRBV5-1; D gene: NA; clone size: NA; CDR3 protein: CASTTTGNSGANVLTF; CDR3 DNA: TGCGCCAGCACCACGACAGGAAACTCTGGGGCCAACGTCCTGACTTTC
J gene: TRBJ2-1; V gene: TRBV29-1; D gene: NA; clone size: NA; CDR3 protein: CSVGYSEQFF; CDR3 DNA: TGCAGCGTGGGCTACAGTGAGCAGTTCTTC
J gene: TRBJ2-3; V gene: TRBV15; D gene: NA; clone size: NA; CDR3 protein: CATSRGGGTDTQYF; CDR3 DNA: TGTGCCACCAGCAGAGGGGGGGGCACAGATACGCAGTATTTT
J gene: TRBJ2-5; V gene: TRBV20-1; D gene: NA; clone size: NA; CDR3 protein: CSARGGGAGYF; CDR3 DNA: TGCAGTGCTAGGGGGGGCGGAGCGGGCTACTTC
J gene: TRBJ2-7; V gene: TRBV19; D gene: NA; clone size: few; CDR3 protein: CATSETGRGYEQYF; CDR3 DNA: TGTGCCACCTCGGAGACAGGGCGGGGCTACGAGCAGTACTTC
J gene: TRBJ2-3; V gene: TRBV7-9; D gene: NA; clone size: many; CDR3 protein: CASSPPLGLSSDTQYF; CDR3 DNA: TGTGCCAGCAGCCCCCCCCTAGGTCTCTCGTCAGATACGCAGTATTTT
J gene: TRBJ1-1; V gene: TRBV7-3; D gene: NA; clone size: NA; CDR3 protein: CASSSQQNTEAFF; CDR3 DNA: TGTGCCAGCAGCTCACAACAGAACACTGAAGCTTTCTTT
J gene: TRBJ1-3; V gene: TRBV10-3; D gene: TRBD1; clone size: NA; CDR3 protein: CAISDSGQGATNTIYF; CDR3 DNA: TGTGCCATCAGTGACTCCGGACAGGGGGCAACGAACACCATATATTTT
J gene: TRBJ2-1; V gene: TRBV10-3; D gene: TRBD2; clone size: NA; CDR3 protein: CAIRGLVGNEQFF; CDR3 DNA: TGTGCCATCAGGGGACTAGTAGGCAATGAGCAGTTCTTC
J gene: TRBJ1-5; V gene: TRBV10-3; D gene: NA; clone size: NA; CDR3 protein: CAIRSDSNSNQPQHF; CDR3 DNA: TGTGCCATCAGATCGGACAGTAATAGCAATCAGCCCCAGCATTTT
J gene: TRBJ1-1; V gene: TRBV19; D gene: NA; clone size: NA; CDR3 protein: CASTRGTATEAFF; CDR3 DNA: TGTGCCAGTACGAGGGGGACCGCGACTGAAGCTTTCTTT
J gene: TRBJ2-7; V gene: TRBV10-3; D gene: NA; clone size: once; CDR3 protein: CAISLTGSFYEQYF; CDR3 DNA: TGTGCCATCAGCCTTACCGGGAGCTTCTACGAGCAGTACTTC
J gene: TRBJ2-5; V gene: TRBV10-2; D gene: TRBD2; clone size: NA; CDR3 protein: CASSENSGNYQGTQYF; CDR3 DNA: TGCGCCAGCAGTGAGAACAGCGGGAACTACCAAGGGACCCAGTACTTC
J gene: TRBJ1-6; V gene: TRBV11-2; D gene: TRBD1; clone size: NA; CDR3 protein: CASSLENRGNSPLHF; CDR3 DNA: TGTGCCAGCAGCTTAGAGAACAGGGGTAATTCACCCCTCCACTTT
J gene: TRBJ2-7; V gene: TRBV7-6; D gene: NA; clone size: few; CDR3 protein: CASSLKGRSYEQYF; CDR3 DNA: TGTGCCAGCAGCTTAAAGGGCAGGTCCTACGAGCAGTACTTC
J gene: TRBJ1-1; V gene: TRBV14; D gene: NA; clone size: NA; CDR3 protein: CASSLWGADTEAFF; CDR3 DNA: TGTGCCAGCAGCTTGTGGGGGGCTGACACTGAAGCTTTCTTT
J gene: TRBJ2-5; V gene: TRBV20-1; D gene: TRBD1; clone size: NA; CDR3 protein: CSAKAGTGEWETQYF; CDR3 DNA: TGCAGTGCTAAAGCCGGGACAGGGGAATGGGAGACCCAGTACTTC
J gene: TRBJ2-3; V gene: TRBV24-1; D gene: NA; clone size: NA; CDR3 protein: CATSDHASDTQYF; CDR3 DNA: TGTGCCACCAGTGACCATGCTTCAGATACGCAGTATTTT
J gene: TRBJ2-7; V gene: TRBV7-9; D gene: NA; clone size: NA; CDR3 protein: CASSFRGTYEQYF; CDR3 DNA: TGTGCCAGCAGCTTCAGGGGAACCTACGAGCAGTACTTC
J gene: TRBJ2-7; V gene: TRBV12-3/TRBV12-4; D gene: NA; clone size: NA; CDR3 protein: CASTTVGRSLYEQYF; CDR3 DNA: TGTGCCAGCACCACCGTTGGCAGGAGTTTGTACGAGCAGTACTTC
J gene: TRBJ1-5; V gene: TRBV10-1; D gene: NA; clone size: NA; CDR3 protein: CASSGGLGQPQHF; CDR3 DNA: TGCGCCAGCAGTGGGGGGCTCGGTCAGCCCCAGCATTTT
J gene: TRBJ2-1; V gene: TRBV14; D gene: TRBD2; clone size: NA; CDR3 protein: CASSLGAGGNNEQFF; CDR3 DNA: TGTGCCAGCAGCCTAGGAGCGGGGGGGAACAATGAGCAGTTCTTC
J gene: TRBJ2-7; V gene: TRBV20-1; D gene: TRBD2; clone size: NA; CDR3 protein: CSARHRLAGISEQYF; CDR3 DNA: TGCAGTGCTAGGCATCGACTAGCGGGAATCTCCGAGCAGTACTTC
J gene: TRBJ1-6; V gene: TRBV2; D gene: NA; clone size: NA; CDR3 protein: CASSAHGSNSPLHF; CDR3 DNA: TGTGCCAGCAGTGCTCACGGGAGTAATTCACCCCTCCACTTT
J gene: TRBJ1-2; V gene: TRBV2; D gene: NA; clone size: NA; CDR3 protein: CASDRAGAYGYTF; CDR3 DNA: TGTGCCAGCGACCGGGCAGGCGCTTATGGCTACACCTTC
J gene: TRBJ1-2; V gene: TRBV15; D gene: TRBD1; clone size: NA; CDR3 protein: CATSREAPSTGIYGYTF; CDR3 DNA: TGTGCCACCAGCAGAGAAGCGCCCTCGACAGGGATCTATGGCTACACCTTC
J gene: TRBJ2-7; V gene: TRBV20-1; D gene: TRBD2; clone size: NA; CDR3 protein: CSAGGLAGVGEQYF; CDR3 DNA: TGCAGTGCTGGGGGACTAGCGGGAGTGGGCGAGCAGTACTTC
J gene: TRBJ2-1; V gene: TRBV10-3; D gene: TRBD1; clone size: NA; CDR3 protein: CAISGTGTGNEQFF; CDR3 DNA: TGTGCCATCAGTGGGACAGGGACAGGTAATGAGCAGTTCTTC
J gene: TRBJ1-2; V gene: TRBV10-2; D gene: NA; clone size: NA; CDR3 protein: CASSEQGINYGYTF; CDR3 DNA: TGCGCCAGCAGTGAGCAGGGGATCAACTATGGCTACACCTTC
J gene: TRBJ2-5; V gene: TRBV25-1; D gene: TRBD2; clone size: few; CDR3 protein: CASSTGTSFGQETQYF; CDR3 DNA: TGTGCCAGCAGCACCGGGACTAGCTTTGGGCAAGAGACCCAGTACTTC
J gene: TRBJ2-1; V gene: TRBV24-1; D gene: NA; clone size: few; CDR3 protein: CATSDQYNEQFF; CDR3 DNA: TGTGCCACCAGTGACCAATACAATGAGCAGTTCTTC
J gene: TRBJ1-1; V gene: TRBV10-1; D gene: NA; clone size: NA; CDR3 protein: CASSESEGRGAFF; CDR3 DNA: TGCGCCAGCAGTGAGTCCGAGGGCAGGGGAGCTTTCTTT
J gene: TRBJ1-1; V gene: TRBV2; D gene: NA; clone size: NA; CDR3 protein: CASSELGFMNTEAFF; CDR3 DNA: TGTGCCAGCAGTGAGCTAGGGTTCATGAACACTGAAGCTTTCTTT
J gene: TRBJ1-5; V gene: TRBV2; D gene: TRBD1; clone size: NA; CDR3 protein: CASRSTGVRNQPQHF; CDR3 DNA: TGTGCCAGCAGGTCGACAGGGGTTCGCAATCAGCCCCAGCATTTT
J gene: TRBJ1-5; V gene: TRBV19; D gene: TRBD1; clone size: NA; CDR3 protein: CASSIGTGQGGSYSNQPQHF; CDR3 DNA: TGTGCCAGTAGTATAGGGACAGGGCAAGGAGGCTCTTATAGCAATCAGCCCCAGCATTTT
J gene: TRBJ2-3; V gene: TRBV4-3; D gene: NA; clone size: NA; CDR3 protein: CASSQEDVEDTQYF; CDR3 DNA: TGCGCCAGCAGCCAAGAAGATGTCGAAGATACGCAGTATTTT
J gene: TRBJ2-1; V gene: TRBV7-2; D gene: NA; clone size: NA; CDR3 protein: CASSLAGGPINEQFF; CDR3 DNA: TGTGCCAGCAGCTTAGCGGGGGGACCCATCAATGAGCAGTTCTTC
J gene: TRBJ2-7; V gene: TRBV10-3; D gene: TRBD1; clone size: NA; CDR3 protein: CAISESGQGYGQYF; CDR3 DNA: TGTGCCATCAGTGAGTCGGGACAGGGTTACGGGCAGTACTTC
J gene: TRBJ2-7; V gene: TRBV20-1; D gene: NA; clone size: NA; CDR3 protein: CSAAPDWTYEQYF; CDR3 DNA: TGCAGTGCGGCTCCCGACTGGACCTACGAGCAGTACTTC
J gene: TRBJ2-7; V gene: TRBV7-2; D gene: TRBD2; clone size: NA; CDR3 protein: CASSPKVREGLSYEQYF; CDR3 DNA: TGTGCCAGCAGCCCTAAGGTGCGGGAGGGCCTCTCCTACGAGCAGTACTTC
J gene: TRBJ1-5; V gene: TRBV29-1; D gene: NA; clone size: NA; CDR3 protein: CSAAGVGNQPQHF; CDR3 DNA: TGCAGCGCCGCAGGGGTCGGCAATCAGCCCCAGCATTTT
J gene: TRBJ1-6; V gene: TRBV19; D gene: TRBD1; clone size: NA; CDR3 protein: CASSYRTGERISPLHF; CDR3 DNA: TGTGCCAGTAGTTATCGTACAGGGGAGAGAATTTCACCCCTCCACTTT
J gene: TRBJ2-2; V gene: TRBV7-3; D gene: NA; clone size: NA; CDR3 protein: CASSLGVGMVGGELFF; CDR3 DNA: TGTGCCAGCAGCTTAGGAGTCGGGATGGTCGGCGGGGAGCTGTTTTTT
J gene: TRBJ2-5; V gene: TRBV7-8; D gene: NA; clone size: few; CDR3 protein: CASSLAWGVETQYF; CDR3 DNA: TGTGCCAGCAGCTTAGCGTGGGGGGTGGAGACCCAGTACTTC
J gene: TRBJ2-2; V gene: TRBV7-2; D gene: NA; clone size: once; CDR3 protein: CASSLEPTGELFF; CDR3 DNA: TGTGCCAGCAGCTTAGAACCCACCGGGGAGCTGTTTTTT
J gene: TRBJ1-1; V gene: TRBV6-4; D gene: NA; clone size: NA; CDR3 protein: CASSALENTEAFF; CDR3 DNA: TGTGCCAGCAGTGCGTTAGAGAACACTGAAGCTTTCTTT
J gene: TRBJ1-2; V gene: TRBV5-1; D gene: NA; clone size: NA; CDR3 protein: CASSLAQGKLYGYTF; CDR3 DNA: TGCGCCAGCAGCTTGGCGCAGGGAAAGTTGTATGGCTACACCTTC
J gene: TRBJ2-2; V gene: TRBV9; D gene: NA; clone size: NA; CDR3 protein: CASSHAREAGELFF; CDR3 DNA: TGTGCCAGCAGCCACGCAAGGGAAGCCGGGGAGCTGTTTTTT